These 5 T cell receptor beta chains were all obtained from the same sample, sequenced in a study of cytotoxic CD8 clonotypes in ibrutinib-treated CLL. Sequencing used immunoSEQ multiplex PCR; TCRdb keeps in-frame clones, though not all of them. This table holds about 130,000 clones, 80% to 90% found once. Here the sequenced sample was PBMCs, taken after 24 months of ibrutinib treatment. These receptors came from a human donor with chronic lymphocytic leukemia.

J is TRBJ1-2 and V is TRBV5-4; 9 nucleotides align to TRBD1. Germline V gives CDR1 SGHNT, CDR2 YYREEE (reference sequence). This CDR3 is 14 amino acids long. Trimming took 4 bases from V and 6 from J; bases not matched to a gene: 7. The CDR3 region has the DNA TGTGCCAGCAGCACAGGGGGCAAGAACCATGGCTACACCTTC. Translating gives CASSTGGKNHGYTF.

This chain connects TRBV4-2 to TRBJ2-3; 8 nucleotides line up with TRBD2. V trimming: 3 bases; J trimming: 5 bases; junction bases outside the gene matches: 1. The CDR3 runs to 13 residues. Germline loops: CDR1 LGHNA, CDR2 YNFKEQ. CDR3 sequence (DNA): TGTGCCAGCAGCCATCTAGCGGGAGATACGCAGTATTTT. Protein sequence: CASSHLAGDTQYF.

This sequence joins TRBV7-2 and TRBJ2-7; TRBD2 matches 8 bases. Germline values: CDR1 SGHTA, CDR2 FQGNSA. The V segment lost 5 bases and the J segment 2 bases; nucleotides outside the gene matches: 5. The CDR3 runs to 14 residues. The CDR3 is CASSPRGGAYEQYF. The DNA of the CDR3 is TGTGCCAGCAGCCCCCGGGGGGGTGCCTACGAGCAGTACTTC.

The rearrangement links TRBV27 to TRBJ2-1; D is perhaps TRBD2 (5 bases). CDR1 and CDR2 (germline): MNHEY, SMNVEV (reference sequence). Trimming pared 4 bases from V and 3 bases from J, leaving 10 bases between. The CDR3 has 14 amino acids. The CDR3 DNA reads TGTGCCAGCAGTTCTCAGACTATCTACAATGAGCAGTTCTTC. Protein product: CASSSQTIYNEQFF.

V is TRBV4-3 and J is TRBJ2-7, with TRBD2 matching over 7 bases. Germline assignment: CDR1 LGHNA and CDR2 YSLEER. The ends lost 1 base at V and 1 base at J; junction bases unmatched: 4. The CDR3 loop spans 15 amino acids. CDR3 in amino acids: CASSQVGGGSYEQYF. The CDR3 DNA reads as TGCGCCAGCAGCCAAGTTGGGGGGGGATCCTACGAGCAGTACTTC.